Listed here are 29 T cell receptor beta chains from one sample, sequenced in a study of blood T cell repertoires in COVID-19. Clones were sequenced by immunoSEQ multiplex PCR, and TCRdb holds only the in-frame ones, with some missing. The data contain 200,000 to 250,000 clones, around 80% of them singletons. Sequencing used peripheral blood. Receptor source: a woman older than 75 with COVID-19, enrolled during active disease.

Concerning this clone itself: Other DNA sequences in this specimen translate into the identical CDR3. CDR3 in DNA: TGCGCCAGCAGCTTGCGCGGGACAGGCTCCTACGAGCAGTACTTC. This sequence encodes CASSLRGTGSYEQYF. The chain has TRBV5-1 and TRBJ2-7; the match to TRBD1 covers 8 bases. In germline, CDR1 is SGHRS, CDR2 YFSETQ. There are 15 residues in the CDR3. V lost 1 base, J lost 0 bases, and 3 bases stayed unmatched.

This sequence joins TRBV10-2 and TRBJ2-4; 7 bases agree with TRBD2. Germline CDR1 is WSHSY and CDR2 is SAAADI. CDR3 length: 16 amino acids. Unmatched junction bases numbered 3, after V lost 1 base and J lost 0 bases. CDR3 in DNA: TGCGCCAGCAGTGAGTATAGCGGGTTAGCCAAAAACATTCAGTACTTC. Translated: CASSEYSGLAKNIQYF.

The rearrangement uses TRBV4-1 and TRBJ1-2; D not certain. The germline CDR1 and CDR2 sequences are MGHRA and YSYEKL. This CDR3 contains 13 residues. Deletions cut 1 base from V and 4 bases from J, with 7 bases between. The CDR3 protein is CASSQAAGYGYTF. The CDR3 region has the DNA TGCGCCAGCAGCCAAGCCGCCGGCTATGGCTACACCTTC.

The V call is TRBV9, the J call TRBJ2-1; 7 nucleotides align to TRBD1. V lost 3 bases, J lost 13 bases, and 10 bases stayed unmatched. The CDR3 runs 13 residues. Germline-derived CDR1 and CDR2 are SGDLS and YYNGEE. CDR3 nucleotides: TGTGCCAGCAGCGGATTATCGGACAGGCCTCAGTTCTTC. Translating gives CASSGLSDRPQFF.

The chain links TRBV27 to TRBJ2-2, with a possible D match to TRBD1 (5 bases). In germline, CDR1 is MNHEY, CDR2 SMNVEV (reference sequence). CDR3 length equals 15 residues. Trimming left V 3 bases short and J 4 bases short, with 12 bases between. The CDR3 loop reads CASSFDRPVTGELFF. The DNA for the CDR3 is TGTGCCAGCAGTTTTGACAGACCGGTCACCGGGGAGCTGTTTTTT.

V is TRBV5-4 and J is TRBJ1-2, with D possibly being TRBD1 (6 bases). This CDR3 has 16 amino acids. The V and J ends lost 1 base and 1 base respectively, with 14 bases between them. Per germline, CDR1 SGHNT and CDR2 YYREEE (reference sequence). In nucleotides, the CDR3 is TGTGCCAGCAGCTTGACTCCGGACAGCTATAACTATGGCTACACCTTC. This gives the protein CASSLTPDSYNYGYTF.

The V call is TRBV29-1, the J call TRBJ1-1; D uncertain. CDR1 is SQVTM, CDR2 ANQGSEA, per germline. The CDR3 extends over 13 amino acids. V lost 6 bases to trimming and J lost 6 bases, with 17 bases between them. The CDR3 reads CSVNEGGRAEAFF. CDR3 DNA sequence: TGCAGCGTGAATGAGGGTGGGAGGGCTGAAGCTTTCTTT. Combining the CDR3 with reference TRBV29-1 and TRBJ1-1 gives the whole variable domain SAVISQKPSRDICQRGTSLTIQCQVDSQVTMMFWYRQQPGQSLTLIATANQGSEATYESGFVIDKFPISRPNLTFSTLTVSNMSPEDSSIYLCSVNEGGRAEAFFGQGTRLTVV.

The gene calls are TRBV2 and TRBJ1-2; D possibly corresponds to TRBD1 (6 bases). The CDR3 consists of 12 residues. The V end was cut by 4 bases, the J end by 6 bases, with 9 bases between. Germline lookup yields CDR1 SNHLY and CDR2 FYNNEI. The CDR3 reads CASSGTVDGYTF. CDR3 DNA: TGTGCCAGCAGTGGGACAGTTGATGGCTACACCTTC.

This sequence joins TRBV5-1 and TRBJ2-3, with 9 bases that match TRBD2. Trimming cost V 6 bases and J 4 bases; bases outside gene matches: 3. Germline V gene sequence: CDR1 SGHRS, CDR2 YFSETQ. The CDR3 sequence is 13 residues long. The CDR3 DNA reads as TGCGCCAGCAAGGGACTAGCAGCAGATACGCAGTATTTT. Encoded protein: CASKGLAADTQYF.

The V call is TRBV5-1, the J call TRBJ2-5, with 11 bases identical to TRBD2. The V gene end was trimmed by 4 bases and the J gene end by 1 base; junction bases not matched to a gene: 6. This CDR3 contains 16 residues. Germline CDR1 and CDR2: SGHRS and YFSETQ. CDR3 loop: CASSMGLAATQETQYF. CDR3 coding DNA: TGCGCCAGCAGCATGGGACTAGCGGCGACCCAAGAGACCCAGTACTTC.

The genes are TRBV11-1 and TRBJ2-5, with a tentative D call TRBD2 (7 bases). From germline, CDR1 is SGHAT and CDR2 FQDESV (reference sequence). Trimming cost V 0 bases and J 4 bases, with 9 bases left between them. The CDR3 runs 14 residues. The CDR3 sequence is CASSLAGGGETQYF. The CDR3 DNA follows: TGTGCCAGCAGCTTAGCGGGAGGGGGAGAGACCCAGTACTTC.

In this sample, this clone turned up a few times. This chain links TRBV7-3 with TRBJ2-1; 15 nucleotides agree with TRBD2. Germline values: CDR1 SGHTA, CDR2 FQGTGA. J lost 0 bases, V lost 6 bases, and 12 bases had no gene match. The CDR3 loop spans 20 amino acids. The CDR3: CASSLAGTSGGSGSYNEQFF. CDR3 DNA sequence: TGTGCCAGCAGTTTAGCCGGGACTAGCGGGGGGTCCGGCTCCTACAATGAGCAGTTCTTC.

This clone was observed a few times. In DNA, the CDR3 is TGCGCCAGCAGTTCACAGGGAAGTCCTAATCAGCCCCAGCATTTT. Its protein is CASSSQGSPNQPQHF. The chain carries TRBV5-1 and TRBJ1-5; D possibly corresponds to TRBD1 (6 bases). V was clipped by 5 bases and J by 4 bases, with 16 bases between them. This CDR3 spans 15 amino acids. Per germline, CDR1 SGHRS and CDR2 YFSETQ.

This clone was detected only once. The V gene is TRBV4-1, the J gene TRBJ2-7; tentative D call: TRBD2 (6 bases). This CDR3 is built from 13 residues. Germline lookup yields CDR1 MGHRA and CDR2 YSYEKL. V gave up 4 bases and J gave up 3 bases, with 10 bases separating them. CDR3 nucleotides: TGCGCCAGCAGCCCCCGGGGGATCTACGAGCAGTACTTC. It specifies CASSPRGIYEQYF.

This sequence joins TRBV9 and TRBJ2-2, with TRBD2 matching over 7 bases. V lost 6 bases and J lost 9; bases outside the gene matches: 11. CDR3 length equals 14 residues. Germline values: CDR1 SGDLS, CDR2 YYNGEE. The CDR3 nucleotides are TGTGCCAGCAATCCTAGCGGTTCTCGCCGGGAGCTGTTTTTT. Translated: CASNPSGSRRELFF.

CDR3 sequence: CASSSYRDGMAGYTF. The CDR3 DNA follows: TGTGCCAGTAGTAGTTACAGGGATGGTATGGCGGGCTACACCTTC. The rearrangement uses TRBV19 and TRBJ1-2; maybe TRBD1 (6 bases). V was pared by 4 bases and J by 8 bases, with 20 bases between. CDR1 and CDR2 from the germline V gene are LNHDA and SQIVND (reference sequence). The CDR3 spans 15 residues.

V gene TRBV20-1 combines with J gene TRBJ1-3; tentative D call: TRBD1 (6 bases). Trimming removed 3 bases from V and 6 bases from J, with 12 bases in between. In germline, CDR1 is DFQATT, CDR2 SNEGSKA (reference sequence). The CDR3 extends over 13 amino acids. CDR3 loop: CSASWTDKNTIYF. In nucleotides, the CDR3 is TGCAGTGCTAGTTGGACAGATAAAAACACCATATATTTT.

The chain recombines TRBV28 with TRBJ2-5; a weak D match, TRBD1 (6 bases). The germline V gene encodes CDR1 MDHEN and CDR2 SYDVKM. V was trimmed by 2 bases and J by 5 bases, leaving 15 bases between them. The CDR3 totals 15 residues. The chain's CDR3 is CASSLISYQGETQYF. CDR3 bases: TGTGCCAGCAGTTTAATTAGCTACCAGGGGGAGACCCAGTACTTC.

The rearrangement joins TRBV6-6 to TRBJ2-1, with D maybe TRBD2 (6 bases). Germline assignment: CDR1 MNHNY and CDR2 SVGAGI (reference sequence). CDR3 size: 15 residues. V lost 2 bases to trimming and J lost 2 bases, with 10 bases between them. In DNA, the CDR3 is TGTGCCAGCAGTTACCACGGAGGGACCTACAATGAGCAGTTCTTC. It codes for CASSYHGGTYNEQFF.

This clone is a singleton in its sample. The chain combines TRBV28 with TRBJ1-2; 7 nucleotides line up with TRBD1. The CDR3 runs 13 residues. Germline trimming cut 8 bases from V and 2 bases from J; bases unmatched to any gene: 5. CDR1 MDHEN and CDR2 SYDVKM come from the germline V gene. CDR3 nucleotide sequence: TGTGCCAGCGGCTTACAGGGGAACTATGGCTACACCTTC. Its protein product is CASGLQGNYGYTF.

The rearrangement links TRBV14 to TRBJ2-7; D is undetermined. The CDR3 spans 15 residues. CDR1 is SGHDN and CDR2 is FVKESK in the germline V gene. Trimming removed 2 bases from V and 2 bases from J, with 13 bases in between. CDR3 in amino acids: CASSQFPDKTYEQYF. CDR3 in DNA: TGTGCCAGCAGCCAATTTCCCGACAAGACCTACGAGCAGTACTTC.

This sequence joins TRBV5-1 and TRBJ2-3, with D maybe TRBD2 (6 bases). This CDR3 has 16 residues. Trimming cost V 0 bases and J 1 base, with 12 bases left between them. Germline CDR1 reads SGHRS; CDR2 reads YFSETQ. The CDR3: CASSLVMRGGTDTQYF. The CDR3 coding sequence is TGCGCCAGCAGCTTGGTGATGCGGGGAGGCACAGATACGCAGTATTTT.

V usage is TRBV19 and J usage is TRBJ1-1, with 7 nucleotides matching TRBD1. Germline CDR1 reads LNHDA; CDR2 reads SQIVND (reference sequence). This CDR3 contains 14 residues. J lost 0 bases, V lost 10 bases, and 8 bases had no gene match. The CDR3 is CATIRGDLNTEAFF. The DNA for the CDR3 is TGTGCCACCATCAGGGGGGACCTGAACACTGAAGCTTTCTTT.

Notes on this clone: Mismatch with germline at one junction end may stem from a read error. The V call is TRBV12-3 or TRBV12-4, the J call TRBJ2-2; D not resolved. This CDR3 contains 11 residues. CDR3 DNA sequence: TGTGCCAGCAGAAACAACGGGGAGCTGTTTTTT. This gives the protein CASRNNGELFF.

The CDR3 here is CASSGPTNSYNEQFF. CDR3 sequence (DNA): TGTGCCAGCAGCGGGCCGACGAACTCCTACAATGAGCAGTTCTTC. This chain joins TRBV5-4 and TRBJ2-1; D is unclear. Trimming took off 4 bases at V and 0 bases at J, with 11 bases between the two ends. This CDR3 has 15 amino acids. Germline lookup yields CDR1 SGHNT and CDR2 YYREEE (reference sequence).

V and J are TRBV27 and TRBJ1-6, with TRBD1 matching 8 bases. With V trimmed by 5 bases and J by 8 bases, 14 bases remained unmatched. Germline V gene lookup returns CDR1 MNHEY and CDR2 SMNVEV (reference sequence). The CDR3 sequence is 17 residues long. The CDR3 protein is CASSPMVWDRMYSPLHF. The CDR3 DNA sequence: TGTGCCAGCAGTCCTATGGTCTGGGACAGGATGTATTCACCCCTCCACTTT.

J is TRBJ1-1 and V is TRBV7-9, with a weak D call TRBD1 (5 bases). V was pared by 1 base and J by 5 bases, with 14 bases between. CDR3 size: 15 residues. In germline, CDR1 is SEHNR, CDR2 FQNEAQ (reference sequence). CDR3 coding DNA: TGTGCCAGCAGCTTAGAGGCAGGGCGTCAAACTGAAGCTTTCTTT. It yields the protein CASSLEAGRQTEAFF.

The chain joins TRBV5-1 to TRBJ2-1; 7 bases match TRBD2. The J segment lost 5 bases and the V segment lost 1 base, leaving 6 bases of the junction unmatched. Per germline, CDR1 SGHRS and CDR2 YFSETQ. The CDR3 spans 15 residues. This chain's CDR3 is CASSLSAGRDNEQFF. The CDR3, as DNA: TGCGCCAGCAGCTTGTCTGCGGGGAGGGACAATGAGCAGTTCTTC.

The chain recombines TRBV7-8 with TRBJ1-6; maybe TRBD1 (5 bases). The V gene's germline CDR1 is SGHVS and CDR2 FQNEAQ. Trimming removed 7 bases at V and 8 bases at J, with 12 bases between. The CDR3 sequence is 13 residues long. CDR3 amino acids: CASNLGGDSPLHF. The CDR3 coding sequence is TGTGCCAGCAACCTGGGGGGTGATTCACCCCTCCACTTT.